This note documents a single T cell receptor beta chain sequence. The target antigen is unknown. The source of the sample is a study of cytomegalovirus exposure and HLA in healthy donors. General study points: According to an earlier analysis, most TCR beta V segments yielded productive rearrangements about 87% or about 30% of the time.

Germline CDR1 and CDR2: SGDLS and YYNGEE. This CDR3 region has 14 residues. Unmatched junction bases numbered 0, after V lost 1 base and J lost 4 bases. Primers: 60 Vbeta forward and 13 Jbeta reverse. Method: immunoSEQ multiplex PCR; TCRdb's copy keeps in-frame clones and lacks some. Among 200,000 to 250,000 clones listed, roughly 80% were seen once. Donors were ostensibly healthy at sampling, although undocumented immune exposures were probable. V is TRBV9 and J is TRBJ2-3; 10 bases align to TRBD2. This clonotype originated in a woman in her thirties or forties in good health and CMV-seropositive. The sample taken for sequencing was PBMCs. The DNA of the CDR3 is TGTGCCAGCAGCGTACTAGCGGGGGCAGATACGCAGTATTTT. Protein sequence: CASSVLAGADTQYF.